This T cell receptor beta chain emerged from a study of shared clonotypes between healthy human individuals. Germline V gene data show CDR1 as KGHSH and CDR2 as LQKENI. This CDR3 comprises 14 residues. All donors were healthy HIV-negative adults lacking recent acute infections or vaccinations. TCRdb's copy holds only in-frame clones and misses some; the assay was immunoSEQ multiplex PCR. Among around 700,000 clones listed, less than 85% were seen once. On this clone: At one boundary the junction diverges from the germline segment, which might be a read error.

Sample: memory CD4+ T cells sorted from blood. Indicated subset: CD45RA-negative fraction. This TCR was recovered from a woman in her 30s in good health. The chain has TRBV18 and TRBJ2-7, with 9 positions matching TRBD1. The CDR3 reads CASSPRDREVEQYF. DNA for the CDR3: TGTGCCAGCTCGCCACGGGACAGGGAGGTCGAGCAGTACTTC.